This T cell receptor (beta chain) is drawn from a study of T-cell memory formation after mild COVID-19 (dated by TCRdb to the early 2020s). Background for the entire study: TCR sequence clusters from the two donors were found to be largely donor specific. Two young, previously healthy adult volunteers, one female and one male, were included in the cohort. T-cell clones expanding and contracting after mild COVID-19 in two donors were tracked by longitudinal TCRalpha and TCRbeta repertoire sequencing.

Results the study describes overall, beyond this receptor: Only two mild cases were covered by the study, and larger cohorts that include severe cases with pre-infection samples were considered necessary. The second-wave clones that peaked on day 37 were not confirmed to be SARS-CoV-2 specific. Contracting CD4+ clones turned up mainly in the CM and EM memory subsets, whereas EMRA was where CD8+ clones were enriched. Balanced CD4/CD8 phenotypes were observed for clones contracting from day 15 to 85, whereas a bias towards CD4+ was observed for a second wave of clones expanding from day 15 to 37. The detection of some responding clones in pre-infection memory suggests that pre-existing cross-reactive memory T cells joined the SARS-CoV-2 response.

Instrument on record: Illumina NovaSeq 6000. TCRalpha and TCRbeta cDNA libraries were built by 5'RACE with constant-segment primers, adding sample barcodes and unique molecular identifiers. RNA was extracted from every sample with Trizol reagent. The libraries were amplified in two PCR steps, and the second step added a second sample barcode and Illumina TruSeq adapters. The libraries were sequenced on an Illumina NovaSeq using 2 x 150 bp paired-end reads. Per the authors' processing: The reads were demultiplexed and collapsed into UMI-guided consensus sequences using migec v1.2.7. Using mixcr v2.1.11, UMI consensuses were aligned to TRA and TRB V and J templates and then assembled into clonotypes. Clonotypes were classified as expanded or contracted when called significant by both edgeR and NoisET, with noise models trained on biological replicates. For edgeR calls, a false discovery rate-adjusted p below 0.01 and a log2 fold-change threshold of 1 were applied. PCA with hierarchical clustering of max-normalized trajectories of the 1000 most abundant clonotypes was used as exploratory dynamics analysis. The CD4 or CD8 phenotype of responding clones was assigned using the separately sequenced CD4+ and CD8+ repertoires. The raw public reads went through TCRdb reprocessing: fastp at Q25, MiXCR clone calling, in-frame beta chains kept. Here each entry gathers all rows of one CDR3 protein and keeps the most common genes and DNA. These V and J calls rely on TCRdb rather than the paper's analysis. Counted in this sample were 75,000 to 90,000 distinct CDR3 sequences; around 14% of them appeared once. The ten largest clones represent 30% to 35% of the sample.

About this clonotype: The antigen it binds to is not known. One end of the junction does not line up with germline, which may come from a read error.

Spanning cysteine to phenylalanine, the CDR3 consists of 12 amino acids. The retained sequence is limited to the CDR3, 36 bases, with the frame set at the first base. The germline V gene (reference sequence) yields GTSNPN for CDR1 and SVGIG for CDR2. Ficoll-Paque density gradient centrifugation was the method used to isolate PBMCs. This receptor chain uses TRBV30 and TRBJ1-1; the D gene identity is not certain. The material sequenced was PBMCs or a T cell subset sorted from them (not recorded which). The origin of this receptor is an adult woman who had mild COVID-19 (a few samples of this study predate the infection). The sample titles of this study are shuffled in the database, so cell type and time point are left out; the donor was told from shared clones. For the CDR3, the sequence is CACSVLGPEAFF. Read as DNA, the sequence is TGTGCCTGTAGTGTACTCGGGCCTGAAGCTTTCTTT.